The entry below describes one TCR beta chain. The antigen is not known. Clones were read by immunoSEQ multiplex PCR, and TCRdb kept only the in-frame ones, dropping some. Of about 350,000 clones in the sample, about 90% were seen once. The CDR3 covers 14 residues. The junction had 8 bases not matched to a gene; V was cut back by 8 bases and J by 4 bases. In germline, CDR1 is ENHRY, CDR2 SYGVKD. The data were taken from a study of Ad26.COV2.S vaccination and SARS-CoV-2 variants. Study results and limitations: Whether participants received vaccine or placebo, their non-spike TCR breadth was similar. Total T cell responses were possibly underestimated by TCR breadth and depth analyses. People who got the vaccine had more spike-specific TCR breadth than people who got placebo. Reportedly, after vaccination the spike-specific CD8+ and CD4+ T cell responses displayed substantial breadth.

This sequence joins TRBV10-3 and TRBJ1-2, with 9 bases matching TRBD1. The sequencing used peripheral blood, collected after recovery from COVID-19. This receptor was obtained from a human donor who had recovered from COVID-19. The CDR3 loop is CAIGLTGGPYGYTF. The CDR3 DNA is TGTGCCATCGGCTTGACAGGGGGTCCCTATGGCTACACCTTC.